This record concerns one TCR beta chain sequence. What it recognizes is unknown. TCRdb's table, derived via immunoSEQ multiplex PCR, lists solely in-frame clones and lacks some. The sample holds roughly 81,000 clones, roughly 84% seen once. The data stem from a study of identifying expanded T cells in peripheral blood. General study results and limits: Approximately two-week clone count variance significantly increased as total template count grew. Around 1.2 clones differed between technical replicates, versus about 15 and 19 over time.

The CDR3 has 13 residues. The ends were cut back, 6 bases at V and 4 bases at J, with 12 bases in the middle. Per germline, CDR1 MNHEY and CDR2 SMNVEV (reference sequence). Sequenced: blood. V usage is TRBV27 and J usage is TRBJ1-2; D ambiguous. The TCR originated in a person between 18 and 75 years old in good health. CDR3 in amino acids: CASSAGLSYGYTF. CDR3 nucleotide sequence: TGTGCCAGCAGCGCGGGTTTATCCTATGGCTACACCTTC.